This note documents a single T cell receptor beta chain sequence. Its antigen is not known. These data come from a study of T cells in Graves' hyperthyroidism and ophthalmopathy. Study-level points and caveats: Blood shared most expanded thyroid clonotypes above 0.001.

Using RNA transcripts as the source, TCR beta CDR3 regions were amplified. An initial round of RT-PCR targeting the TCR CDR3 relied on the HTBI primer set. MiXCR, applied by TCRdb to the multiplex PCR reads, yields one record per CDR3 protein. This table holds about 590,000 distinct CDR3 sequences, 14% found once. Germline CDR1 and CDR2: MGHRA and YSYEKL. The CDR3 length is 13 residues. The ends were cut back, 4 bases at V and 5 bases at J, with 11 bases in the middle. Specimen: blood. The chain uses TRBV4-1 and TRBJ1-1; D may be TRBD1 (5 bases). The receptor was isolated from a young woman with Graves' ophthalmopathy. CDR3 DNA: TGCGCCAGCAGCCGACCTACAGGAACTGAAGCTTTCTTT. Its translation: CASSRPTGTEAFF.